Listed below are T cell receptor beta chains from one sample, sequenced in a study of metastatic and nonmetastatic thyroid tumors. From the PCR reads, TCRdb re-called clones with MiXCR. This sample yields about 82,000 clones, of which 9.5% to 15% are seen a single time; around 9% belongs to the top ten. Sequencing used tumor tissue. These receptors were obtained from a female donor with papillary thyroid cancer or a benign thyroid nodule (not recorded which). Some clones in this sample may be carry-over from other donors' samples. Each CDR3 is given with its conserved first and last residue. The D gene is left open where the match is weak. Size tells how often a clone was seen (once, few, many) or the class of an expanded clone, and some rows leave it out.

d_call j_call clone_size v_call cdr3_aa cdr3_nt
NA TRBJ2-7 many TRBV27 CASSLSWGGYEQYF TGTGCCAGCAGTTTATCTTGGGGAGGCTACGAGCAGTACTTC
NA TRBJ1-1 NA TRBV18 CASSLGTGTEAFF TGTGCCAGCTCACTCGGGACTGGGACTGAAGCTTTCTTT
TRBD2 TRBJ2-7 once TRBV5-1 CASSLVAGGSSYDQYF TGCGCCAGCAGCTTGGTGGCGGGAGGGAGCTCCTACGATCAGTACTTC
NA TRBJ2-5 NA TRBV5-6 CASSFRKDTQYF TGTGCCAGCAGCTTTAGGAAAGACACCCAGTACTTC
NA TRBJ2-7 many TRBV18 CASSASGIMNYEQYF TGTGCCAGCTCCGCCAGTGGTATTATGAATTACGAGCAGTACTTC
NA TRBJ2-1 NA TRBV6-1 CASRGQANEQFF TGTGCCAGCAGGGGGCAGGCTAATGAGCAGTTCTTC
NA TRBJ2-1 many TRBV9 CASRGEGEQFF TGTGCCAGCAGGGGAGAAGGTGAGCAGTTCTTC
TRBD1 TRBJ2-7 many TRBV6-1 CASTPGQGAYEQYF TGTGCCAGCACCCCGGGACAGGGGGCCTACGAGCAGTACTTC
NA TRBJ2-1 few TRBV6-1 CASSPPVLRAYNEQFF TGTGCCAGCAGCCCCCCCGTCCTCCGGGCCTACAATGAGCAGTTCTTC
NA TRBJ1-6 many TRBV28 CASRPSAGSPLHF TGTGCCAGCAGACCTTCAGCGGGATCACCCCTCCACTTT
NA TRBJ1-1 NA TRBV6-2/TRBV6-3 CASKPLRDGELAFF TGTGCCAGCAAACCCCTCCGGGACGGGGAGTTGGCTTTCTTT
TRBD2 TRBJ2-7 many TRBV20-1 CSARDEAGDYEQYF TGCAGTGCTAGAGATGAGGCGGGAGACTACGAGCAGTACTTC
TRBD1 TRBJ2-7 many TRBV5-1 CASSSSGGAYEQYF TGCGCCAGCAGCTCTTCAGGGGGCGCATACGAGCAGTACTTC
TRBD2 TRBJ2-4 many TRBV6-1 CASSSSGRAGAKNIQYF TGTGCCAGCAGTTCTAGCGGGAGGGCCGGGGCCAAAAACATTCAGTACTTC
NA TRBJ1-3 many TRBV5-1 CASSLGAVSGNTIYF TGCGCCAGCAGCTTGGGGGCTGTCTCTGGAAACACCATATATTTT
NA TRBJ1-2 many TRBV30 CAWSDNYGYTF TGTGCCTGGAGTGACAACTATGGCTACACCTTC
NA TRBJ1-5 many TRBV19 CASSPPVGGQPQHF TGTGCCAGTAGTCCACCCGTAGGGGGACAGCCCCAGCATTTT
NA TRBJ2-2 many TRBV9 CASSTASGPTGELFF TGTGCCAGCAGCACCGCCTCGGGGCCAACCGGGGAGCTGTTTTTT
NA TRBJ2-4 few TRBV7-2 CASSLNGRAGSWDIQYF TGTGCCAGCAGCCTTAATGGGCGGGCGGGATCGTGGGACATTCAGTACTTC
TRBD1 TRBJ2-3 many TRBV6-6 CASSYLSGQGADTQYF TGTGCCAGCAGTTATTTATCTGGACAGGGCGCAGATACGCAGTATTTT
NA TRBJ2-2 many TRBV7-8 CASSFTGLYTGELFF TGTGCCAGCAGCTTTACGGGACTTTACACCGGGGAGCTGTTTTTT
NA TRBJ1-2 medium-sized TRBV6-1 CASSTPQGNYGYTF TGTGCCAGCAGTACACCACAGGGAAACTATGGCTACACCTTC
TRBD2 TRBJ2-7 few TRBV27 CASSFDGTSGYEQYF TGTGCCAGCAGTTTTGACGGGACTAGCGGATACGAGCAGTACTTC
NA TRBJ1-1 many TRBV2 CARGSEMMNTEAFF TGTGCCAGAGGGTCGGAAATGATGAACACTGAAGCTTTCTTT
TRBD2 TRBJ2-5 many TRBV10-3 CAISDHSGRGGETQYF TGTGCCATCAGTGATCATAGCGGGAGGGGAGGAGAGACCCAGTACTTC
TRBD2 TRBJ2-7 many TRBV30 CAWTIKGGTTYEQYF TGTGCCTGGACCATTAAGGGAGGGACCACCTACGAGCAGTACTTC
NA TRBJ2-1 NA TRBV6-2/TRBV6-3 CASSRTALGDTGEQFF TGTGCCAGCAGTAGGACAGCGTTAGGGGACACGGGTGAGCAGTTCTTC
TRBD1 TRBJ2-7 many TRBV5-1 CASSGGGTGYLEQYF TGCGCCAGCAGCGGCGGAGGGACAGGGTACCTCGAGCAGTACTTC
NA TRBJ2-3 many TRBV7-8 CASSRRRSDTQYF TGTGCCAGCAGCCGCCGACGGTCCGATACGCAGTATTTT
TRBD1 TRBJ1-6 many TRBV20-1 CSARDAGQDINSPLHF TGCAGTGCTAGAGATGCAGGACAGGACATAAATTCACCCCTCCACTTT
TRBD1 TRBJ1-4 few TRBV10-3 CASGQGFRTNEKLFF TGTGCCAGCGGACAGGGGTTCAGAACTAATGAAAAACTGTTTTTT
NA TRBJ1-4 many TRBV2 CASSQRGGNEKLFF TGTGCCAGCAGCCAAAGGGGCGGTAATGAAAAACTGTTTTTT
TRBD1 TRBJ1-2 many TRBV28 CASSPTGHYGYTF TGTGCCAGCAGTCCGACAGGGCACTATGGCTACACCTTC
NA TRBJ2-7 many TRBV2 CASIPGSYEQYF TGTGCCAGCATTCCAGGCTCCTACGAGCAGTACTTC
NA TRBJ1-1 many TRBV19 CASSILLNTEAFF TGTGCCAGTAGTATCCTACTGAACACTGAAGCTTTCTTT